This T cell receptor (beta chain) came from a study of CD8+ T cells in alopecia areata. In the study overall: Treated patients' severity was scored by percentage of affected scalp area.

Following RNA extraction, reverse transcription yielded cDNA that acted as the sequencing template. Here immunoSEQ multiplex PCR was the method, and the copy in TCRdb shows in-frame clones only, minus some. This sample has 150,000 to 200,000 clones; 65% occur once, and the top ten carry roughly 0.99%. This clone was counted only a few times. This sample includes further DNA sequences coding for the same CDR3. Documented treatment: oral pan-JAK inhibitor, 5-10 mg twice daily. This receptor was obtained from a human donor with alopecia areata. Sequenced material: CD4+ T cells sorted from blood, taken at week 4, from a patient treated with tofacitinib.

The CDR3, as DNA: TGTGCCAGCAGCTTGGACAGGAACTATGGCTACACCTTC. It yields the protein CASSLDRNYGYTF. The rearrangement uses TRBV5-6 and TRBJ1-2; a possible D gene is TRBD1 (5 bases). Germline V gene sequence: CDR1 SGHDT, CDR2 YYEEEE. This CDR3 has 13 residues. With 0 bases removed from V and 2 bases from J, the gap between germline ends came to 5 bases.